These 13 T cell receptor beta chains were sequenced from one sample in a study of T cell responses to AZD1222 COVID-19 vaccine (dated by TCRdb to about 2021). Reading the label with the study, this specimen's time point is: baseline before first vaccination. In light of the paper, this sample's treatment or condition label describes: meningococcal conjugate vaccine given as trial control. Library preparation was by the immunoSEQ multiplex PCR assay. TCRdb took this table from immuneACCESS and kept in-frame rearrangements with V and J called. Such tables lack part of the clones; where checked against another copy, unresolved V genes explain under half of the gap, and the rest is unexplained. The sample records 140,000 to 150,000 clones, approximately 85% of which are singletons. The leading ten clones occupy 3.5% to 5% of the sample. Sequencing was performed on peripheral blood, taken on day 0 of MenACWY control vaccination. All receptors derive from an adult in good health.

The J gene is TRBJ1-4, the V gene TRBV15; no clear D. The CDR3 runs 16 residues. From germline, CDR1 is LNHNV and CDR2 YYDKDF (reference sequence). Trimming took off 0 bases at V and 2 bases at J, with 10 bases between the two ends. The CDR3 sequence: CATSRDWVGTNEKLFF. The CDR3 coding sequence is TGTGCCACCAGCAGAGATTGGGTAGGGACTAATGAAAAACTGTTTTTT.

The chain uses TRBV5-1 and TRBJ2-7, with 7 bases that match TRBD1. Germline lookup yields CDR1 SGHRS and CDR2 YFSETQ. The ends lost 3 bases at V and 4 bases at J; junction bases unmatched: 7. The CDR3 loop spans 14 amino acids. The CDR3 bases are TGCGCCAGCAGCTCGGACAGGTCAAATTACGAGCAGTACTTC. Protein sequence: CASSSDRSNYEQYF. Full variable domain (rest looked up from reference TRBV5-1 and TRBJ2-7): KAGVTQTPRYLIKTRGQQVTLSCSPISGHRSVSWYQQTPGQGLQFLFEYFSETQRNKGNFPGRFSGRQFSNSRSEMNVSTLELGDSALYLCASSSDRSNYEQYFGPGTRLTVT.

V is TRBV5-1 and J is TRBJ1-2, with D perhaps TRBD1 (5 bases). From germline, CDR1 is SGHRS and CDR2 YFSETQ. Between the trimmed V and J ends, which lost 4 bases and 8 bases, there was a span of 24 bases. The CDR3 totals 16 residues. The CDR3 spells CASSATARSKGNGYTF. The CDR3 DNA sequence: TGCGCCAGCAGCGCCACCGCGCGGTCGAAGGGGAACGGCTACACCTTC. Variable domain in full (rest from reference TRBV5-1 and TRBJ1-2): KAGVTQTPRYLIKTRGQQVTLSCSPISGHRSVSWYQQTPGQGLQFLFEYFSETQRNKGNFPGRFSGRQFSNSRSEMNVSTLELGDSALYLCASSATARSKGNGYTFGSGTRLTVV.

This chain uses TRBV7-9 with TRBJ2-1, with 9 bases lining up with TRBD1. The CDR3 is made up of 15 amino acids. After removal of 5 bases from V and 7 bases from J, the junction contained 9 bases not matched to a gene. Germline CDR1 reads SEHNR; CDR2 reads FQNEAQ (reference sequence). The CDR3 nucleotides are TGTGCCAGCAGCCCAACTCGGACAGGGGCGAATGAGCAGTTCTTC. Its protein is CASSPTRTGANEQFF. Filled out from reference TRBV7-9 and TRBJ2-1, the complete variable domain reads DTGVSQNPRHKITKRGQNVTFRCDPISEHNRLYWYRQTLGQGPEFLTYFQNEAQLEKSRLLSDRFSAERPKGSFSTLEIQRTEQGDSAMYLCASSPTRTGANEQFFGPGTRLTVL.

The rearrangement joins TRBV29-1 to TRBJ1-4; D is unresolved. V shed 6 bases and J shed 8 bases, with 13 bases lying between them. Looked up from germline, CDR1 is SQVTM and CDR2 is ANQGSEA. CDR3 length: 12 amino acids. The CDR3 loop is CSVSRTGEKLFF. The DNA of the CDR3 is TGCAGCGTCTCACGGACGGGGGAAAAACTGTTTTTT.

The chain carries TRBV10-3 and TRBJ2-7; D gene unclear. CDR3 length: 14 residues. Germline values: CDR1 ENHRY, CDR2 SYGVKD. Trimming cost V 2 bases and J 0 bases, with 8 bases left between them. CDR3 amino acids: CAISEPGSSYEQYF. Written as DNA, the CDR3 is TGTGCCATCAGTGAGCCAGGTAGCTCCTACGAGCAGTACTTC.

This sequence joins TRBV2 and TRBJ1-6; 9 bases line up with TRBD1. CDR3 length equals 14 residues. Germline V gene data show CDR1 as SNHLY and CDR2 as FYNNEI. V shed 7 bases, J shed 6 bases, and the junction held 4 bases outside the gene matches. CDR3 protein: CASNMDRGNSPLHF. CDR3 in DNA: TGTGCCAGCAACATGGACAGGGGTAATTCACCCCTCCACTTT.

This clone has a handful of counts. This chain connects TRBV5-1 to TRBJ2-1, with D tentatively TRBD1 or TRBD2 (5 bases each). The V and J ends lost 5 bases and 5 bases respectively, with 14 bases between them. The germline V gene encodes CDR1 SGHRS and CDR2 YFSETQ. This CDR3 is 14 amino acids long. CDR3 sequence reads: CASRPGTANNEQFF. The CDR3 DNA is TGCGCCAGCAGACCCGGGACGGCAAACAATGAGCAGTTCTTC. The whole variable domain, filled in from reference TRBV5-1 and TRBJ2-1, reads KAGVTQTPRYLIKTRGQQVTLSCSPISGHRSVSWYQQTPGQGLQFLFEYFSETQRNKGNFPGRFSGRQFSNSRSEMNVSTLELGDSALYLCASRPGTANNEQFFGPGTRLTVL.

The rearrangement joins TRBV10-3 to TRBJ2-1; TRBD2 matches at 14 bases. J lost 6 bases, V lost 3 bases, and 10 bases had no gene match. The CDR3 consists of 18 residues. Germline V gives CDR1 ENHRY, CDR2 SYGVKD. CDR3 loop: CAISDGLAGGQNTNEQFF. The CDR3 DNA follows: TGTGCCATCAGTGATGGACTAGCGGGGGGCCAGAATACCAATGAGCAGTTCTTC.

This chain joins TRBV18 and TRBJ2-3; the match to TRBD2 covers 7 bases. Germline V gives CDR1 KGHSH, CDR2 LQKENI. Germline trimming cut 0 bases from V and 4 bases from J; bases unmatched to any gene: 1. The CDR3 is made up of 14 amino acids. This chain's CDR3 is CASSPPGRADTQYF. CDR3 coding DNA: TGTGCCAGCTCACCACCAGGGAGGGCAGATACGCAGTATTTT.

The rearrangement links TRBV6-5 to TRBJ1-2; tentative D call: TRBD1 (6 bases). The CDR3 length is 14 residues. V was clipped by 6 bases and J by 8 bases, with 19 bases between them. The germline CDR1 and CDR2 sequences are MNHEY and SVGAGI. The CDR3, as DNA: TGTGCCAGCAGGGCCGCGACAGGCTTTGAAGGCTACACCTTC. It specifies CASRAATGFEGYTF.

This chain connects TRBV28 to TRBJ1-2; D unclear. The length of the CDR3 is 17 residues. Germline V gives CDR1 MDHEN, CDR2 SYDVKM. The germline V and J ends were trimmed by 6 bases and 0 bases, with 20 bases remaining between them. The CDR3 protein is CASSPPDQYLANYGYTF. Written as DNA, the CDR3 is TGTGCCAGCAGCCCCCCGGATCAGTATTTAGCTAACTATGGCTACACCTTC.

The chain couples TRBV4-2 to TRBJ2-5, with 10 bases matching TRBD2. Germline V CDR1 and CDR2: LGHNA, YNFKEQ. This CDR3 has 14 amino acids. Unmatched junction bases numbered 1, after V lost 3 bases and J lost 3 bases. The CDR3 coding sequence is TGTGCCAGCAGCCAGGGACTAGCGAAAGAGACCCAGTACTTC. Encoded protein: CASSQGLAKETQYF.